Sequencing of this TCR beta chain was carried out in a study of blood T cell repertoires in COVID-19. On the study more broadly: Researchers got acute and convalescent COVID-19 samples from the United States, Italy and Spain. Sources were T cells, B-cell-depleted T cells, or PBMCs; the material itself was cDNA or gDNA.

Clones were read by immunoSEQ multiplex PCR, and TCRdb kept only the in-frame ones, dropping some. Here the sample spans approximately 150,000 clones, about 86% being singletons. This CDR3 has 15 amino acids. V was pared by 2 bases and J by 5 bases, with 3 bases of the junction left unmatched. In germline, CDR1 is MNHEY, CDR2 SVGAGI. This clonotype was obtained from a woman aged 70-85 years with acute or convalescent COVID-19. J is TRBJ2-2 and V is TRBV6-5, with TRBD1 matching 9 bases. Sequencing input: peripheral blood. The DNA for the CDR3 is TGTGCCAGCAGTTACGATGACAGGGGGACCGGGGAGCTGTTTTTT. Protein sequence: CASSYDDRGTGELFF.